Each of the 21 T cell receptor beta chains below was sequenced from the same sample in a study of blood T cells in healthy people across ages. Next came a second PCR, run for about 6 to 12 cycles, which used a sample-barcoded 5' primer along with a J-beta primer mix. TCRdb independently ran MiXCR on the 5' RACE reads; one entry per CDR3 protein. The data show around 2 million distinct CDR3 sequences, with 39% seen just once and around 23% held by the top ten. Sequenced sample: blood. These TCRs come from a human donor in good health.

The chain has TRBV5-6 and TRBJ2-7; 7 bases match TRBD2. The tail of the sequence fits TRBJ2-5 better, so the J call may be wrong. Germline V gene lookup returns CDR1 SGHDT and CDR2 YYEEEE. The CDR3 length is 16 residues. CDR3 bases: TGTGCCAGCAGCTGGTTTGAGCGGGGCGAGGGGGAGACCCAGTACTTC. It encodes CASSWFERGEGETQYF.

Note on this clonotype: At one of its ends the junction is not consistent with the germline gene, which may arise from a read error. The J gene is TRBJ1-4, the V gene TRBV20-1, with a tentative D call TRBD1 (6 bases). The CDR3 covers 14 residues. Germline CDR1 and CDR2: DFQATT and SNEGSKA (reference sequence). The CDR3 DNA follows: TGCAGTGCCGGAAACCGGGACAAAGGCGAAAAACGGTTTTTT. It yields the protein CSAGNRDKGEKRFF.

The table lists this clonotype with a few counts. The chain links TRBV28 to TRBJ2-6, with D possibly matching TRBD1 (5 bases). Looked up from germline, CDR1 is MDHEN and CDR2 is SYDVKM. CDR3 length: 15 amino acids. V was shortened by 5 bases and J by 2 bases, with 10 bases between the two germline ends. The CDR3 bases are TGTGCCAGCAGTACAGGAGTTGCTGGGGCCAACGTCCTGACTTTC. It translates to CASSTGVAGANVLTF.

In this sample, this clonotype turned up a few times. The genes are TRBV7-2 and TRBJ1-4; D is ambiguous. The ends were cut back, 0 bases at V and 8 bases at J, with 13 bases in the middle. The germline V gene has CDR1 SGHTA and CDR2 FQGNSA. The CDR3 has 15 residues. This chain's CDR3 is CASSLANGLYEKLFF. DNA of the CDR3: TGTGCCAGCAGCTTAGCGAATGGTTTGTACGAAAAACTGTTTTTT. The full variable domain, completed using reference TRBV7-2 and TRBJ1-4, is GAGVSQSPSNKVTEKGKDVELRCDPISGHTALYWYRQSLGQGLEFLIYFQGNSAPDKSGLPSDRFSAERTGGSVSTLTIQRTQQEDSAVYLCASSLANGLYEKLFFGSGTQLSVL.

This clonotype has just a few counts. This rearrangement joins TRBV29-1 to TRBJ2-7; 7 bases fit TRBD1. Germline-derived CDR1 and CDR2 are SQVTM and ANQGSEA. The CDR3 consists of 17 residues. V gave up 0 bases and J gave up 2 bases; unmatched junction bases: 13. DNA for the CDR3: TGCAGCGTTGAAGATTGGGGGTCCCGGGGACAGACCTACGAGCAGTACTTC. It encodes CSVEDWGSRGQTYEQYF.

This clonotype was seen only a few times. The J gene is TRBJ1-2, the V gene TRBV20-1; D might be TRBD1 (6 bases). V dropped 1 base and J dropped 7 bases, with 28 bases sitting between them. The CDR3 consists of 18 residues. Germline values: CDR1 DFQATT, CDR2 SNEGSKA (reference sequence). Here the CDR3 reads CSARVGHNSGHWLGGYTF. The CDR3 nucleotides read TGCAGTGCTAGAGTCGGTCATAACTCGGGACACTGGCTCGGTGGCTACACCTTC.

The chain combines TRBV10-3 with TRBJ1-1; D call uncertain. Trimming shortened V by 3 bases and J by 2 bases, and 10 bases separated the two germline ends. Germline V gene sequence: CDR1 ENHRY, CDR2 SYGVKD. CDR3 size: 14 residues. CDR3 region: CAISEPRENTEAFF. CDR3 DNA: TGTGCCATCAGTGAACCGAGAGAAAACACTGAAGCTTTCTTT.

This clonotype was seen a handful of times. The CDR3 sequence: CASSFEGKGANYGYTF. Here the CDR3 DNA reads TGTGCCAGCAGCTTCGAAGGGAAGGGAGCTAACTATGGCTACACCTTC. This rearrangement joins TRBV7-9 to TRBJ1-2; D gene unclear. The germline CDR1 and CDR2 sequences are SEHNR and FQNEAQ (reference sequence). The CDR3 is 16 amino acids. V gave up 3 bases and J gave up 0 bases, with 14 bases separating them. Variable domain in full (rest from reference TRBV7-9 and TRBJ1-2): DTGVSQNPRHKITKRGQNVTFRCDPISEHNRLYWYRQTLGQGPEFLTYFQNEAQLEKSRLLSDRFSAERPKGSFSTLEIQRTEQGDSAMYLCASSFEGKGANYGYTFGSGTRLTVV.

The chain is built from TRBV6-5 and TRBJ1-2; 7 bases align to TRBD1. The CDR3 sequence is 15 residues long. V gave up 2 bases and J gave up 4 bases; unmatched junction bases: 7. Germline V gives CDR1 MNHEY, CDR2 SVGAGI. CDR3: CASSYQQGRPYGYTF. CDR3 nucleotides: TGTGCCAGCAGTTACCAACAGGGGAGGCCCTATGGCTACACCTTC.

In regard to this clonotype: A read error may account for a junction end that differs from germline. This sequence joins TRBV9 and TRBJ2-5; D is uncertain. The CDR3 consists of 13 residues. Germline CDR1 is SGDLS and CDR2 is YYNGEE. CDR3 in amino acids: CANSVVSSETQYF. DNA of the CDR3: TGTGCCAACAGCGTAGTCTCCTCGGAGACCCAGTACTTC.

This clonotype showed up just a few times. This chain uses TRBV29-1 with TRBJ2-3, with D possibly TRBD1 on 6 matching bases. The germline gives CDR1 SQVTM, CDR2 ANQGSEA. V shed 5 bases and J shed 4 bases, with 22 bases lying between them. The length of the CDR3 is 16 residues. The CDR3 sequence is CSVNPGHGRHADTQYF. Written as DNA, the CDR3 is TGCAGCGTTAACCCGGGACACGGCCGACACGCAGATACGCAGTATTTT.

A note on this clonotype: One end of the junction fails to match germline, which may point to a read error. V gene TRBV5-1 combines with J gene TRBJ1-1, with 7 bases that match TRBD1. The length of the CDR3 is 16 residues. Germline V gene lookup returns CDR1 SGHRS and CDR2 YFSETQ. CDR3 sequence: CASSLLSGGPNTAAFF. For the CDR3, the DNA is TGCGCCAGCAGCTTGTTGTCAGGGGGTCCGAACACTGCAGCTTTCTTT.

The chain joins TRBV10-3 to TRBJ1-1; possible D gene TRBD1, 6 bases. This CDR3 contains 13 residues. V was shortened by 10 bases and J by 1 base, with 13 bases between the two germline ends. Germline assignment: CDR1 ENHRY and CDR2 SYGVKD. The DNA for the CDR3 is TGTGCCAGTGGGGGCGCGAGGAACACTGAAGCTTTCTTT. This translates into CASGGARNTEAFF.

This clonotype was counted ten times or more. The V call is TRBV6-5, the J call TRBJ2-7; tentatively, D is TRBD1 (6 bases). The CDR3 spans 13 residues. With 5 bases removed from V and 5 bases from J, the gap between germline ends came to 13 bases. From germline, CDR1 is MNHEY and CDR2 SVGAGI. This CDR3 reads CASSLNSGDEQYF. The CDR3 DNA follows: TGTGCCAGCAGTCTCAATTCAGGGGACGAGCAGTACTTC.

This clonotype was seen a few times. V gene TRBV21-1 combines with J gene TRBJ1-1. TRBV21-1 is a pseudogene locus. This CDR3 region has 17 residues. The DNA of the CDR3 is TGTGCCAGCAGCAAGGGTCGGCCGATAAGAGATAACACTGAAGCTTTCTTT. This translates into CASSKGRPIRDNTEAFF.

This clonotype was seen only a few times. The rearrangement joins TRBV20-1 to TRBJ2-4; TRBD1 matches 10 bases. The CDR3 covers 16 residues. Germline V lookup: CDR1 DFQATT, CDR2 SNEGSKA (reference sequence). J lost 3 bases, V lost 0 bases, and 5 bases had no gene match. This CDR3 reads CSARDWTGGVKNIQYF. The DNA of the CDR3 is TGCAGTGCTAGAGACTGGACAGGGGGGGTCAAAAACATTCAGTACTTC.

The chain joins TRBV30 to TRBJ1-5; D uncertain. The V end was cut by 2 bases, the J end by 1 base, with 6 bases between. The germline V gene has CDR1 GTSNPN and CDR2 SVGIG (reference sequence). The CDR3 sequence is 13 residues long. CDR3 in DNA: TGTGCCTGGAGTTTTCAGAGCAATCAGCCCCAGCATTTT. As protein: CAWSFQSNQPQHF.

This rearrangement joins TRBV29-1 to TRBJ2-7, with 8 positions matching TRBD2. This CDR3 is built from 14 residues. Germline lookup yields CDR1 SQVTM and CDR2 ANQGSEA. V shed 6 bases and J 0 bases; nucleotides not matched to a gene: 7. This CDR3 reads CSVLIAGLSYEQYF. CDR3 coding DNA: TGCAGCGTCCTGATAGCGGGGCTCTCCTACGAGCAGTACTTC.

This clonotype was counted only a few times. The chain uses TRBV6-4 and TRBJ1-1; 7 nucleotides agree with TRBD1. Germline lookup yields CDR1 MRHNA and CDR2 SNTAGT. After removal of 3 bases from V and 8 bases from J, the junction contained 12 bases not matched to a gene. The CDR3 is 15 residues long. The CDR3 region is CASSEQPFSGGEAFF. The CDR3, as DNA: TGTGCCAGCAGTGAGCAACCATTTTCAGGGGGAGAAGCTTTCTTT.

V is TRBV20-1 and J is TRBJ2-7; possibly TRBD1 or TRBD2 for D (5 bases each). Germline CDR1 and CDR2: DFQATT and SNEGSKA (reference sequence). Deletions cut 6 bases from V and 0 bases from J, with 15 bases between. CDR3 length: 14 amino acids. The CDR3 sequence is CSAVSGTGSYEQYF. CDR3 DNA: TGCAGTGCGGTTTCCGGGACGGGCTCCTACGAGCAGTACTTC.

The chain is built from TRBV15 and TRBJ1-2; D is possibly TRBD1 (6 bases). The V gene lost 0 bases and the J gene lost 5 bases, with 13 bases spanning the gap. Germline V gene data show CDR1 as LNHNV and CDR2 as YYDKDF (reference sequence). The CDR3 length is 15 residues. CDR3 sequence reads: CATSRDSGARYGYTF. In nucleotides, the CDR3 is TGTGCCACCAGCAGAGATTCGGGGGCAAGGTATGGCTACACCTTC.